These 21 T cell receptor beta chains were sequenced from one sample in a study of T-cell reconstitution after alpha-beta-depleted transplantation in children. Unique molecular identifiers were incorporated when the TCRbeta library was constructed. TCRdb independently ran MiXCR on the PCR reads; one entry per CDR3 protein. The sample includes around 230,000 distinct CDR3 sequences, approximately 15% of them seen just once. The sample was PBMCs, mostly from graft donor cells, taken 360 days after TCRalphabeta/CD19-depleted stem cell transplant. The receptors here all came from a male patient between 2 and 15 years old who had a stem cell transplant for acute lymphoblastic leukemia, so the T cells may come from the graft donor.

This rearrangement joins TRBV5-1 to TRBJ2-2, with 11 bases lining up with TRBD1. V was pared by 0 bases and J by 4 bases, with 2 bases of the junction left unmatched. CDR1 SGHRS and CDR2 YFSETQ come from the germline V gene. CDR3 size: 16 residues. CDR3 sequence: CASSLGTGGFTGELFF. In nucleotides, the CDR3 is TGCGCCAGCAGCTTGGGGACAGGGGGCTTCACCGGGGAGCTGTTTTTT.

In this sample, this clonotype turned up once. The chain recombines TRBV12-3 or TRBV12-4 with TRBJ2-2, with 7 bases fitting TRBD1. The CDR3 spans 13 residues. The V and J ends lost 8 bases and 5 bases, in that order; junction bases with no gene match: 5. Written as DNA, the CDR3 is TGTGCCAGCCAACAGGGGAATACCGGGGAGCTGTTTTTT. Its translation: CASQQGNTGELFF.

This clonotype came up a few times. V usage is TRBV11-2 and J usage is TRBJ2-1; TRBD1 agrees at 9 bases. This CDR3 comprises 17 residues. Losses at the gene ends were 6 bases for V and 3 bases for J; bases not matched to a gene: 12. Germline assignment: CDR1 SGHAT and CDR2 FQNNGV. The CDR3 loop reads CASRTLPGTGNYNEQFF. The CDR3 nucleotides read TGTGCCAGCAGAACCCTCCCTGGGACAGGGAACTACAATGAGCAGTTCTTC.

This sequence joins TRBV27 and TRBJ2-7, with no clear D. The V gene lost 4 bases and the J gene lost 2 bases, with 9 bases spanning the gap. The CDR3 runs 13 residues. Germline V gives CDR1 MNHEY, CDR2 SMNVEV (reference sequence). The DNA of the CDR3 is TGTGCCAGCAGTTCGCCGCCAGCCTACGAGCAGTACTTC. Protein sequence: CASSSPPAYEQYF.

The J gene is TRBJ2-7, the V gene TRBV5-1; tentatively, D is TRBD1 (6 bases). Deletions cut 4 bases from V and 5 bases from J, with 16 bases between. The CDR3 has 14 residues. The germline CDR1 and CDR2 sequences are SGHRS and YFSETQ. The CDR3 reads CASSDRDKYHEQYF. The CDR3 region has the DNA TGCGCCAGCAGCGACCGGGACAAGTACCACGAGCAGTACTTC.

This clonotype was counted only a few times. This rearrangement joins TRBV4-3 to TRBJ2-3, with TRBD2 matching 7 bases. This CDR3 has 17 amino acids. Looked up from germline, CDR1 is LGHNA and CDR2 is YSLEER. V lost 4 bases to trimming and J lost 2 bases; unmatched junction nucleotides: 12. The CDR3 coding sequence is TGCGCCAGCAGCCCGCGGAGGACTAGTTCTGACACAGATACGCAGTATTTT. Protein: CASSPRRTSSDTDTQYF.

The table lists this clonotype with a few counts. The V gene is TRBV29-1, the J gene TRBJ2-1; D unclear. V dropped 8 bases and J dropped 7 bases, with 9 bases sitting between them. Germline loops: CDR1 SQVTM, CDR2 ANQGSEA. The CDR3 loop spans 10 amino acids. This CDR3 reads CSCRANEQFF. CDR3 sequence (DNA): TGCAGCTGTCGGGCTAATGAGCAGTTCTTC.

This clonotype was detected a few times. In DNA, the CDR3 is TGTGCCTGGACAGTGGGGGACCATCAGCCCCAGCATTTT. Its protein is CAWTVGDHQPQHF. The chain uses TRBV30 and TRBJ1-5; D is possibly TRBD1 (5 bases). CDR1 is GTSNPN, CDR2 SVGIG, per germline (reference sequence). The CDR3 loop spans 13 amino acids. Trimming cost V 4 bases and J 5 bases, with 12 bases left between them. The full variable domain, rest sourced from reference TRBV30 and TRBJ1-5, is SQTIHQWPATLVQPVGSPLSLECTVEGTSNPNLYWYRQAAGRGLQLLFYSVGIGQISSEVPQNLSASRPQDRQFILSSKKLLLSDSGFYLCAWTVGDHQPQHFGDGTRLSIL.

This clonotype was counted a few times. V usage is TRBV9 and J usage is TRBJ2-1; TRBD2 agrees at 13 bases. The CDR3 has 15 amino acids. Losses at the gene ends were 6 bases for V and 4 bases for J; bases not matched to a gene: 4. Germline CDR1 and CDR2: SGDLS and YYNGEE. The CDR3 DNA follows: TGTGCCAGCAACCAACTAGCGGGGGGGTACAATGAGCAGTTCTTC. Amino acid sequence: CASNQLAGGYNEQFF.

This clonotype was counted between two and nine times. The chain uses TRBV20-1 and TRBJ2-3; possible D gene TRBD2, 6 bases. V was clipped by 1 base and J by 2 bases, with 13 bases between them. Per the germline V gene, CDR1 is DFQATT and CDR2 is SNEGSKA (reference sequence). CDR3 length: 15 residues. Written as DNA, the CDR3 is TGCAGTGCTAGAGTGGGGGGAAGGGACACAGATACGCAGTATTTT. Translating it yields CSARVGGRDTDTQYF.

In its sample, this clonotype was seen a few times. The V gene is TRBV20-1, the J gene TRBJ2-1; D unresolved. Trimming took 7 bases from V and 6 from J, leaving 10 bases between them. CDR1 and CDR2 (germline): DFQATT, SNEGSKA (reference sequence). CDR3 length equals 11 residues. CDR3 sequence reads: CSGARSNEQFF. CDR3 nucleotide sequence: TGCAGTGGAGCTAGGTCCAATGAGCAGTTCTTC.

The chain uses TRBV12-3 or TRBV12-4 and TRBJ1-5; 8 nucleotides agree with TRBD1. V dropped 4 bases and J dropped 2; count of bases not matched to a gene: 1. There are 14 residues in the CDR3. CDR3 amino acids: CASSWTGRNQPQHF. In nucleotides, the CDR3 is TGTGCCAGCAGTTGGACAGGGCGCAATCAGCCCCAGCATTTT.

J is TRBJ2-2 and V is TRBV5-1; D is unclear. The germline V and J ends were trimmed by 4 bases and 3 bases, with 10 bases remaining between them. CDR3 length: 14 residues. From germline, CDR1 is SGHRS and CDR2 YFSETQ. The CDR3: CASSTDTYTGELFF. The CDR3, as DNA: TGCGCCAGCAGCACCGACACCTACACCGGGGAGCTGTTTTTT. Using reference TRBV5-1 and TRBJ2-2 for the parts outside the CDR3, the full variable domain is KAGVTQTPRYLIKTRGQQVTLSCSPISGHRSVSWYQQTPGQGLQFLFEYFSETQRNKGNFPGRFSGRQFSNSRSEMNVSTLELGDSALYLCASSTDTYTGELFFGEGSRLTVL.

In this sample, this clonotype turned up a few times. The chain has TRBV5-1 and TRBJ2-7; D gene uncertain. V was clipped by 3 bases and J by 3 bases, with 10 bases between them. The germline CDR1 and CDR2 sequences are SGHRS and YFSETQ. CDR3 length equals 13 residues. This CDR3 is CASSSTLNYEQYF. DNA of the CDR3: TGCGCCAGCAGCTCTACTTTAAACTACGAGCAGTACTTC.

V usage is TRBV20-1 and J usage is TRBJ2-2, with D uncertain. The CDR3 totals 16 residues. The V gene's germline CDR1 is DFQATT and CDR2 SNEGSKA (reference sequence). V lost 0 bases and J lost 0, with 11 bases in between. The CDR3 is CSARDPRAANTGELFF. In DNA form, the CDR3 reads TGCAGTGCTAGAGATCCTCGGGCAGCGAACACCGGGGAGCTGTTTTTT.

The chain combines TRBV18 with TRBJ2-7, with 11 bases identical to TRBD2. The V and J ends lost 3 bases and 5 bases, in that order; junction bases with no gene match: 3. This CDR3 is built from 14 residues. Germline V gene lookup returns CDR1 KGHSH and CDR2 LQKENI. This chain's CDR3 is CASSPTSGNNEQYF. As DNA, the CDR3 is TGTGCCAGCTCACCGACTAGCGGGAACAACGAGCAGTACTTC.

This clonotype was counted only a few times. The chain carries TRBV7-2 and TRBJ2-3; D not resolved. V shed 3 bases and J shed 0 bases, with 10 bases lying between them. The V gene's germline CDR1 is SGHTA and CDR2 FQGNSA. The CDR3 is made up of 15 amino acids. CDR3 residues: CASSFVTLSTDTQYF. The CDR3 DNA sequence: TGTGCCAGCAGCTTTGTTACGCTTAGCACAGATACGCAGTATTTT.

V is TRBV12-3 or TRBV12-4 and J is TRBJ2-7; perhaps TRBD1 as D (6 bases). V shed 2 bases and J shed 9 bases, with 14 bases lying between them. This CDR3 has 13 amino acids. The CDR3 spells CASSLIRGLVQYF. CDR3 nucleotide sequence: TGTGCCAGCAGTTTAATCAGGGGTCTTGTGCAGTACTTC.

This clonotype turned up a few times. The genes are TRBV5-6 and TRBJ2-7; the D gene is possibly TRBD2 (6 bases). CDR3 length: 14 residues. CDR1 and CDR2 from the germline V gene are SGHDT and YYEEEE. V lost 3 bases, J lost 2 bases, and 12 bases lay in between. The CDR3 sequence: CASSSRGEAYEQYF. CDR3 nucleotide sequence: TGTGCCAGCAGCTCCCGTGGGGAGGCCTACGAGCAGTACTTC.

This clonotype was observed at least ten times. This chain uses TRBV7-9 with TRBJ2-1; unclear D gene. This CDR3 is 15 amino acids long. Germline CDR1 SEHNR, CDR2 FQNEAQ (reference sequence). Trimming took off 1 base at V and 4 bases at J, with 11 bases between the two ends. The CDR3 coding sequence is TGTGCCAGCAGCTTAGACGTCGGGTCTTACAATGAGCAGTTCTTC. Protein sequence: CASSLDVGSYNEQFF.

Concerning this clonotype: Mismatch with germline at one junction end may stem from a read error. The chain joins TRBV12-3 or TRBV12-4 to TRBJ2-5; D remains ambiguous. CDR3 length: 19 residues. CDR3 loop: CTSSFAPRFSLRPQETQYF. CDR3 nucleotides: TGTACCAGCAGCTTTGCCCCCAGGTTCTCTCTCCGCCCGCAAGAGACCCAGTACTTC.